This T cell receptor beta chain was sequenced in a study of control samples from healthy donors and cancer patients. The repertoire was sequenced with immunoSEQ multiplex PCR; TCRdb's copy has only in-frame clones and lacks some. Of about 63,000 clones listed, 87% were seen once; the top ten hold more than 9.5%. V was pared by 8 bases and J by 7 bases, with 12 bases between. Germline values: CDR1 MNHEY, CDR2 SVGAGI. The length of the CDR3 is 11 residues. This chain uses TRBV6-5 with TRBJ2-7; D gene ambiguous. The sequence was obtained from a woman aged 55 to 70 with lung cancer. The sequenced sample was PBMCs. This chain's CDR3 is CASSPGREQYF. CDR3 DNA sequence: TGTGCCAGCTCCCCCGGGCGGGAGCAGTACTTC.